The 13 T cell receptor beta chains below all came from one sample that was sequenced in a study of T-cell reconstitution after alpha-beta-depleted transplantation in children. It was with unique molecular identifiers that the TCRbeta library was prepared. TCRdb itself ran the PCR reads through MiXCR, one entry per CDR3 protein. The repertoire holds hundreds of thousands of distinct CDR3 sequences, with approximately 12% as singletons. The sample in question was PBMCs from the stem cell graft donor, obtained from the stem cell graft. These TCRs come from a human donor who donated a stem cell graft to a child with acute lymphoblastic leukemia.

The chain employs TRBV21-1 and TRBJ2-5; TRBD1, as called in the table, went unchecked against the DNA. TRBV21-1 counts as a pseudogene. There are 15 residues in the CDR3. This CDR3 is CASSKGAQLGSAQYF. For the CDR3, the DNA is TGTGCCAGCAGTAAGGGGGCCCAATTAGGGTCGGCCCAGTACTTC.

This clonotype was recorded many times. V usage is TRBV12-3 or TRBV12-4 and J usage is TRBJ2-5; the D is unclear. The CDR3 is made up of 14 amino acids. Deletions cut 0 bases from V and 3 bases from J, with 8 bases between. CDR3 coding DNA: TGTGCCAGCAGTTTAGCCCCTAGAGAAGAGACCCAGTACTTC. Protein: CASSLAPREETQYF.

At least ten counts were recorded for this clonotype. The chain is built from TRBV28 and TRBJ1-1; the match to TRBD1 covers 8 bases. The CDR3 runs to 15 residues. Germline CDR1 and CDR2: MDHEN and SYDVKM. Germline trimming cut 3 bases from V and 4 bases from J; bases unmatched to any gene: 7. The CDR3 is CASSFGQGASTEAFF. CDR3 coding DNA: TGTGCCAGCAGTTTCGGGCAGGGGGCTAGCACTGAAGCTTTCTTT.

This clonotype has a count of ten or more. The chain joins TRBV5-1 to TRBJ2-7, with 7 bases matching TRBD1. CDR3 length equals 16 residues. The trim removed 3 bases at V and 2 bases at J, leaving 11 bases unmatched. Germline V gene lookup returns CDR1 SGHRS and CDR2 YFSETQ. The CDR3 loop reads CASSSEPGQRTYEQYF. CDR3 bases: TGCGCCAGCAGCTCAGAACCGGGACAGAGGACCTACGAGCAGTACTTC.

This clonotype showed up many times. The chain uses TRBV20-1 and TRBJ2-7, with D hard to call. The length of the CDR3 is 12 residues. Trimming took 5 bases from V and 5 from J, leaving 13 bases between them. Germline loops: CDR1 DFQATT, CDR2 SNEGSKA (reference sequence). DNA of the CDR3: TGCAGTGCTGCGACCTTCCGGGACGAGCAGTACTTC. Amino acids: CSAATFRDEQYF.

This clonotype was seen at least ten times. This chain's CDR3 is CASSSGTLRPTGNTIYF. CDR3 coding DNA: TGTGCCAGCAGCTCCGGGACATTGCGGCCCACTGGAAACACCATATATTTT. The chain combines TRBV7-2 with TRBJ1-3, with D possibly matching TRBD1 (6 bases). The length of the CDR3 is 17 residues. The V and J ends lost 4 bases and 2 bases respectively, with 18 bases between them. Germline CDR1 reads SGHTA; CDR2 reads FQGNSA.

This clonotype was picked up a small number of times. This rearrangement joins TRBV27 to TRBJ2-5; the match to TRBD2 covers 12 bases. The J segment lost 1 base and the V segment lost 2 bases, leaving 8 bases of the junction unmatched. This CDR3 has 18 amino acids. Germline assignment: CDR1 MNHEY and CDR2 SMNVEV (reference sequence). CDR3 in DNA: TGTGCCAGCAGTTTAAGGGGCCTAGCGGGAGGGGTCCAAGAGACCCAGTACTTC. This encodes CASSLRGLAGGVQETQYF.

This clonotype was observed many times. This chain joins TRBV19 and TRBJ1-5; D might be TRBD1 (5 bases). This CDR3 has 14 amino acids. Trimming shortened V by 7 bases and J by 1 base, and 11 bases separated the two germline ends. The germline gives CDR1 LNHDA, CDR2 SQIVND (reference sequence). In DNA form, the CDR3 reads TGTGCCAGTAACTACGGGGGGAGCAATCAGCCCCAGCATTTT. Amino acid sequence: CASNYGGSNQPQHF.

This clonotype was detected ten times or more. The CDR3 DNA is TGCAGCGTTGTAGAAGGGCCGTATAGCAATCAGCCCCAGCATTTT. This encodes CSVVEGPYSNQPQHF. The chain is built from TRBV29-1 and TRBJ1-5; no definite D call. V gave up 4 bases and J gave up 0 bases, with 13 bases separating them. Germline loops: CDR1 SQVTM, CDR2 ANQGSEA. CDR3 length: 15 amino acids. Full variable domain (rest looked up from reference TRBV29-1 and TRBJ1-5): SAVISQKPSRDICQRGTSLTIQCQVDSQVTMMFWYRQQPGQSLTLIATANQGSEATYESGFVIDKFPISRPNLTFSTLTVSNMSPEDSSIYLCSVVEGPYSNQPQHFGDGTRLSIL.

This clonotype was recorded a few times. The chain joins TRBV2 to TRBJ1-3, with D maybe TRBD1 (5 bases). This CDR3 region has 15 residues. V was cut by 4 bases and J by 2 bases, with 12 bases left in between. Germline V gene lookup returns CDR1 SNHLY and CDR2 FYNNEI. The CDR3 DNA follows: TGTGCCAGCAGTGTTATAGGGACCACTGGAAACACCATATATTTT. As protein: CASSVIGTTGNTIYF.

The J gene is TRBJ2-2, the V gene TRBV6-1, with TRBD1 matching 8 bases. This CDR3 has 17 residues. Germline-derived CDR1 and CDR2 are MNHNS and SASEGT. V lost 2 bases, J lost 5 bases, and 10 bases stayed unmatched. The CDR3 bases are TGTGCCAGCAGTGAAAGTCTCGGACAGGGTCTTACCGGGGAGCTGTTTTTT. Translating it yields CASSESLGQGLTGELFF.

This clonotype was picked up a small number of times. An end of the junction differs from the germline gene, which may be a read error. This rearrangement joins TRBV6-1 to TRBJ1-2; D is uncertain. The CDR3 totals 13 residues. Germline V gene sequence: CDR1 MNHNS, CDR2 SASEGT. In DNA form, the CDR3 reads TGTGCCAGCAGTGAAAGCGGTAACTCTGGCTACACCTTC. Protein: CASSESGNSGYTF.

This clonotype was counted many times. This chain links TRBV7-2 with TRBJ2-7, with no clear D. CDR1 and CDR2 from the germline V gene are SGHTA and FQGNSA. V dropped 0 bases and J dropped 6 bases, with 15 bases sitting between them. The CDR3 contains 15 residues. The CDR3 nucleotides read TGTGCCAGCAGCTTAGCGATCAGATCCGTCGCCGAGCAGTACTTC. It yields the protein CASSLAIRSVAEQYF.